This record looks at one T cell receptor beta chain sequence and its context. The record originates from a study of blood T cell repertoires in COVID-19. The CDR3 length is 14 residues. Trimming removed 8 bases from V and 6 bases from J; junction bases left unmatched: 11. From germline, CDR1 is MDHEN and CDR2 SYDVKM. This table comes from immunoSEQ multiplex PCR, and its TCRdb copy is limited to in-frame clones, with some not included. The table shows approximately 150,000 clones, with approximately 86% occurring only once. This sequence joins TRBV28 and TRBJ2-7, with 9 bases matching TRBD1. The source of this sequence is a woman aged 80 or over with COVID-19, enrolled during active disease. The specimen sequenced was peripheral blood. The CDR3 nucleotides read TGTGCCAGCTTTTCTGGGACAGGGCAGAGCGAGCAGTACTTC. Protein: CASFSGTGQSEQYF.